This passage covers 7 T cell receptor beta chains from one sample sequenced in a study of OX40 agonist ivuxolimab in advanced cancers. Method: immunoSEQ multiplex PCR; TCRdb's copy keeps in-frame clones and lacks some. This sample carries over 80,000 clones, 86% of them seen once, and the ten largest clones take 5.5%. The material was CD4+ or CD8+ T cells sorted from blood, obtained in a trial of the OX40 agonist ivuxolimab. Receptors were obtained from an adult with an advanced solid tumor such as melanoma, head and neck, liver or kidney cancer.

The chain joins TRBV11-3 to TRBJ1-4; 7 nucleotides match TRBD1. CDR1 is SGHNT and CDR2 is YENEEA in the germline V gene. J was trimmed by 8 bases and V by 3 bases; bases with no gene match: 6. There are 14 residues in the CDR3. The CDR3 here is CASSLLGGEEKLFF. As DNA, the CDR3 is TGTGCCAGCAGCTTGCTAGGGGGCGAGGAAAAACTGTTTTTT.

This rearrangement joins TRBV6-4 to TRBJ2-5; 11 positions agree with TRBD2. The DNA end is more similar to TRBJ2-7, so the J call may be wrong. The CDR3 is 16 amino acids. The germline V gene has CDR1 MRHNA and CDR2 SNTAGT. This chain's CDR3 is CASSDWTSGCSYEQYF. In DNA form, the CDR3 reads TGTGCCAGCAGTGATTGGACTAGCGGGTGCTCCTACGAGCAGTACTTC.

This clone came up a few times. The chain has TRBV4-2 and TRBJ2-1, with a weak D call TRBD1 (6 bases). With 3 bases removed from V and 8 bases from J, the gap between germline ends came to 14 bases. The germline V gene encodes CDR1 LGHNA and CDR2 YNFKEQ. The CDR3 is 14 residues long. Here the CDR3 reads CASSQGQQGYEQFF. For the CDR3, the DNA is TGTGCCAGCAGCCAGGGACAACAGGGCTATGAGCAGTTCTTC.

DNA for the CDR3: TGCGCCAGCAGCCAATACTCCGGGACTACGCCTTGGACCTACAATGAGCAGTTCTTC. This translates into CASSQYSGTTPWTYNEQFF. The genes are TRBV4-3 and TRBJ2-1; 7 bases align to TRBD2. CDR3 size: 19 residues. The germline CDR1 and CDR2 sequences are LGHNA and YSLEER. J was trimmed by 2 bases and V by 2 bases; bases with no gene match: 15.

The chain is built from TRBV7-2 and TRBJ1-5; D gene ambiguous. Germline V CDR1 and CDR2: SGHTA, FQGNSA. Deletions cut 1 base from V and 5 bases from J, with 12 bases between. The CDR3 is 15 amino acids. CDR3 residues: CASSLELFKDQPQHF. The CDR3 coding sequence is TGTGCCAGCAGCTTAGAATTGTTCAAGGATCAGCCCCAGCATTTT.

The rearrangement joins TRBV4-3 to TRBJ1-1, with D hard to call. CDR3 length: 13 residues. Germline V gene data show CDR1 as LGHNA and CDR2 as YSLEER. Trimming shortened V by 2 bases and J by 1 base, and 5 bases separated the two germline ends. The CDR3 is CASSQSTNTEAFF. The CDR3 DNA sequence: TGCGCCAGCAGCCAATCGACGAACACTGAAGCTTTCTTT.

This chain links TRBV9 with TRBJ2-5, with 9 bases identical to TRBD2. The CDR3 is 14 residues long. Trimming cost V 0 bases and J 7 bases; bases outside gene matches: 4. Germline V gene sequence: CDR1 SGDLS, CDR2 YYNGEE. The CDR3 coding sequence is TGTGCCAGCAGCGTAGAGAGTAGCGGGGGGACCCAGTACTTC. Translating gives CASSVESSGGTQYF.